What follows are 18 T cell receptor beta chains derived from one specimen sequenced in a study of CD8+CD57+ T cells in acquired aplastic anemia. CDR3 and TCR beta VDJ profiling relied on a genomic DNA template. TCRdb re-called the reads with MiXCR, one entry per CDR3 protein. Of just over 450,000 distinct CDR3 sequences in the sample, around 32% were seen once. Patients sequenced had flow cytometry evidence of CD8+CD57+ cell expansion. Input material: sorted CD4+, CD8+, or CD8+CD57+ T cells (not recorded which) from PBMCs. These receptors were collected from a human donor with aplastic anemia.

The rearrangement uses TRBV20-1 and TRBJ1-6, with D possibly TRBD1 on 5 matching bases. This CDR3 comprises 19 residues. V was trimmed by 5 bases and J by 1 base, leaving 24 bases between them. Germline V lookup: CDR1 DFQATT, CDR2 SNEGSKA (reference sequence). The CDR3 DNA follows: TGCAGTGCTCCCGGGGACGTTGATCCGAAGGTGTCCTATAATTCACCCCTCCACTTT. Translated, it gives CSAPGDVDPKVSYNSPLHF.

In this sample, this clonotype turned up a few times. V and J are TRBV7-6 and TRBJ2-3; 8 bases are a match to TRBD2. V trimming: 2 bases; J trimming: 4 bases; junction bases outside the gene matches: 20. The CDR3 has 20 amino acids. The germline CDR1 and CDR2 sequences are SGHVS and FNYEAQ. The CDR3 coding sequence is TGTGCCAGCAGCTTATTTAGGCGGAGCGGGGGCTCCCGCGAGGCAGATACGCAGTATTTT. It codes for CASSLFRRSGGSREADTQYF. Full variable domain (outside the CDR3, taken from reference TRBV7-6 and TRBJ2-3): GAGVSQSPRYKVTKRGQDVALRCDPISGHVSLYWYRQALGQGPEFLTYFNYEAQQDKSGLPNDRFSAERPEGSISTLTIQRTEQRDSAMYRCASSLFRRSGGSREADTQYFGPGTRLTVL.

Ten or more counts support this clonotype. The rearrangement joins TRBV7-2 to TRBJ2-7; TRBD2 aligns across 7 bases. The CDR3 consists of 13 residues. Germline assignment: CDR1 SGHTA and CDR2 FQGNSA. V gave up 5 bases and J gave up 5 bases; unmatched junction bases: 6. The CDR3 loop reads CASSGRGFHEQYF. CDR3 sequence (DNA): TGTGCCAGCAGCGGGAGGGGTTTCCACGAGCAGTACTTC.

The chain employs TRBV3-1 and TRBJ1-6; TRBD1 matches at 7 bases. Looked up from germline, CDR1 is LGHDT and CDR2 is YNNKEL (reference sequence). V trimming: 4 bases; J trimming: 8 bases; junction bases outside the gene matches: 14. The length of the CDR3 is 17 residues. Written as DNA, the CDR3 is TGTGCCAGCAGCCGAAGGGACGGCGGGACAGAAGATTCACCCCTCCACTTT. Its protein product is CASSRRDGGTEDSPLHF.

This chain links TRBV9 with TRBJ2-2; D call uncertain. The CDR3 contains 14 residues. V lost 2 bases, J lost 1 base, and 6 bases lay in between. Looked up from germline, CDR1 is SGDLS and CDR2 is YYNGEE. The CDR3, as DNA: TGTGCCAGCAGCGTGGCTGTGAACACCGGGGAGCTGTTTTTT. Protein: CASSVAVNTGELFF.

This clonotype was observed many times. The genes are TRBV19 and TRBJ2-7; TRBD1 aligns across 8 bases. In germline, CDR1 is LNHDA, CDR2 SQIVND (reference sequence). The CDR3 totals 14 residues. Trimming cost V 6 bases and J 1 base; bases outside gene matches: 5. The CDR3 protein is CASRRQGNSYEQYF. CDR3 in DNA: TGTGCCAGTAGGAGACAGGGGAATTCCTACGAGCAGTACTTC.

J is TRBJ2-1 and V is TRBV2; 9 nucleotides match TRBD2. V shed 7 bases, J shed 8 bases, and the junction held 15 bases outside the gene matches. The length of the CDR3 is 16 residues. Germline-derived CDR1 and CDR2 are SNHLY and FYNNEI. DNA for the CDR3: TGTGCCAGCAAAGAATTAGCGGGAGTTTCATTCGATGAGCAGTTCTTC. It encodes CASKELAGVSFDEQFF.

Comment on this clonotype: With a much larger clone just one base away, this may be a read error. CDR3 DNA: TGCAGTGCTAGTGATAGCGGGAGCACCCCCTACGAGCAGTACTTC. Encoded protein: CSASDSGSTPYEQYF. The chain couples TRBV20-1 to TRBJ2-7, with 9 bases identical to TRBD2. The CDR3 has 15 residues. The ends lost 3 bases at V and 2 bases at J; junction bases unmatched: 8. Germline CDR1 DFQATT, CDR2 SNEGSKA (reference sequence).

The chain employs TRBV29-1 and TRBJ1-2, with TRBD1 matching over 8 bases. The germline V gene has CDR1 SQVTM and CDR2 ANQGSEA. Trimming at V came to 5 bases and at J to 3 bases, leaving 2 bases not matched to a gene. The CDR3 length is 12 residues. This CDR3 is CSVSTGDYGYTF. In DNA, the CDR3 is TGCAGCGTTTCGACAGGGGACTATGGCTACACCTTC.

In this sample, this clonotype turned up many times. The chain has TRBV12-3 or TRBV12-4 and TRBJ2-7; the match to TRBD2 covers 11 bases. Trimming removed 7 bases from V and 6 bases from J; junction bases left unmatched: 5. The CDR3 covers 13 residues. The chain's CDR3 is CASMTSGMGEQYF. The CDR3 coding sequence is TGTGCCAGCATGACTAGCGGGATGGGCGAGCAGTACTTC.

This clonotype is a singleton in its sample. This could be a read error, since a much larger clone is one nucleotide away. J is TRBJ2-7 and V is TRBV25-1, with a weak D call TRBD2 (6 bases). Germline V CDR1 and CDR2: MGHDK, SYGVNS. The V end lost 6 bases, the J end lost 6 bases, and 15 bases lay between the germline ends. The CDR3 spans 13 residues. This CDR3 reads CASSPGGNAEQYF. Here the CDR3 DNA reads TGTGCCAGCAGCCCCGGCGGGAACGCCGAGCAGTACTTC.

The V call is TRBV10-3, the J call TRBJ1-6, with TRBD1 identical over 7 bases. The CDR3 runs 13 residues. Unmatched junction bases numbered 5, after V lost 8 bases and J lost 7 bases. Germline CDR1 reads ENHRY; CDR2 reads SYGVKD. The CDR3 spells CAIGTELNSPLHF. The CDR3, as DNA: TGTGCCATCGGGACAGAACTGAATTCACCCCTCCACTTT.

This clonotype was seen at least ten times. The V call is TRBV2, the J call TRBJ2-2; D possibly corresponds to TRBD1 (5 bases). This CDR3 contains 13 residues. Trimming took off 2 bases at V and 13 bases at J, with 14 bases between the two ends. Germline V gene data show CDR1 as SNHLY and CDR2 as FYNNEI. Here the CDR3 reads CASSEQGSRPLFF. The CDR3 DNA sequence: TGTGCCAGCAGTGAACAGGGCAGCCGACCGCTGTTTTTT.

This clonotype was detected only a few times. The CDR3 is CASSTRQAANTEAFF. CDR3 bases: TGTGCCAGCAGTACCCGACAGGCGGCGAACACTGAAGCTTTCTTT. The chain recombines TRBV12-3 or TRBV12-4 with TRBJ1-1; D is perhaps TRBD1 (6 bases). This CDR3 contains 15 residues. Trimming removed 5 bases from V and 1 base from J, with 14 bases in between.

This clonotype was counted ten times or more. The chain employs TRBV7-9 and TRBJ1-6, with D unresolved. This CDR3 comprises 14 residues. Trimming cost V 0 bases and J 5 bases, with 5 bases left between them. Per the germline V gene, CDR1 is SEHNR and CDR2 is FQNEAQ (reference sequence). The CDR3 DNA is TGTGCCAGCAGCTTAGCGATTAATAATTCACCCCTCCACTTT. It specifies CASSLAINNSPLHF.

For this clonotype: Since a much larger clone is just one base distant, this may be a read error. CDR3: CATGRGGVQYF. The CDR3 DNA reads as TGTGCCACCGGCAGGGGGGGGGTACAGTACTTC. This chain joins TRBV15 and TRBJ2-7; the D call may be TRBD1 or TRBD2 (7 bases each). CDR1 and CDR2 (germline): LNHNV, YYDKDF (reference sequence). The CDR3 runs 11 residues.

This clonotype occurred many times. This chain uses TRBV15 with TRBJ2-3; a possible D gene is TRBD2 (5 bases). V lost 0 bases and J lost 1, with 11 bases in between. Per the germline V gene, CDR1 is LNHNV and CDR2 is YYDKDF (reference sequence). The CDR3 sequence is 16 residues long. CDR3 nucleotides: TGTGCCACCAGCAGAGATCCCCAGAGGGGCACAGATACGCAGTATTTT. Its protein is CATSRDPQRGTDTQYF.

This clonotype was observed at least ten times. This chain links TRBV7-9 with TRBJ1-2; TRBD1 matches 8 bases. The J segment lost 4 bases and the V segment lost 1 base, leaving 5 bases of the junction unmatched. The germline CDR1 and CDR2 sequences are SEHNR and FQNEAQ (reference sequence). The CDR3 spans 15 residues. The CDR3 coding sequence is TGTGCCAGCAGCTTAGTGGGACAGGCAAGCTATGGCTACACCTTC. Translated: CASSLVGQASYGYTF.